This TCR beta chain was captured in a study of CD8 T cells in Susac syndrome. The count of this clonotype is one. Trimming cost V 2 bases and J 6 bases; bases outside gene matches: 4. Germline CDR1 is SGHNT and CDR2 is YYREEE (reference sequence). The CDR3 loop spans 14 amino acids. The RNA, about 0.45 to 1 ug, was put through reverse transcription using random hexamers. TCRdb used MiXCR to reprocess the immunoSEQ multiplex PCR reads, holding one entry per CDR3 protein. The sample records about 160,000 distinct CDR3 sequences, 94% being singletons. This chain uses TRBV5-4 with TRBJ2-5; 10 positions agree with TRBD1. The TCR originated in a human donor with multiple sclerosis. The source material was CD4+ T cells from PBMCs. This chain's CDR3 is CASSFSGQGKTQYF. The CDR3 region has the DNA TGTGCCAGCAGCTTTTCGGGACAGGGGAAGACCCAGTACTTC.